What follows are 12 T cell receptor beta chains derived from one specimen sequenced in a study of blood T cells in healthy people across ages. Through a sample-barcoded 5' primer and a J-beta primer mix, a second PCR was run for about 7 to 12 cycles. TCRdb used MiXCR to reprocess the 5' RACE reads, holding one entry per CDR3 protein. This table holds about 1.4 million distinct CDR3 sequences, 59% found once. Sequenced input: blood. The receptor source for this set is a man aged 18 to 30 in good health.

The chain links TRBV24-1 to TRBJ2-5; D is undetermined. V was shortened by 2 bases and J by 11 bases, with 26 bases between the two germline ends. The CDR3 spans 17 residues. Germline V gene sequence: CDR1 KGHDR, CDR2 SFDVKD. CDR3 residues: CATSDSHTPVPGDEQYF. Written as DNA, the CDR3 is TGTGCCACCAGTGATTCGCATACCCCGGTCCCAGGCGATGAGCAGTACTTC.

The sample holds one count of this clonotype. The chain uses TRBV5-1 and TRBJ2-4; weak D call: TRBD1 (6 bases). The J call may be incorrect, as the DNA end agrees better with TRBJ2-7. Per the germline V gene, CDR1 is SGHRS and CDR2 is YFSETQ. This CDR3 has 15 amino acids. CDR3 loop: CASSFRMGHLYEQYF. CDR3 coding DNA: TGCGCCAGCAGCTTTCGTATGGGACACCTCTACGAGCAGTACTTC.

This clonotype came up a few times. For the CDR3, the DNA is TGTGCCATCAGTGGTACTAGCGGGAGTGGGGAGACCCAGTACTTC. Residues: CAISGTSGSGETQYF. The chain links TRBV10-3 to TRBJ2-5; 11 nucleotides agree with TRBD2. Losses at the gene ends were 4 bases for V and 5 bases for J; bases not matched to a gene: 6. Germline-derived CDR1 and CDR2 are ENHRY and SYGVKD. CDR3 length equals 15 residues.

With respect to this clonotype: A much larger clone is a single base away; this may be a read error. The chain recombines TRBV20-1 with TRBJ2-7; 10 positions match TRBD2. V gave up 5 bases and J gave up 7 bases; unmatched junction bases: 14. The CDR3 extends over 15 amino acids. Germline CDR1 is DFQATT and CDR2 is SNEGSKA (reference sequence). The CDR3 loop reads CSALKREGSYNEQYF. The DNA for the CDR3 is TGCAGTGCTCTTAAGCGGGAGGGCTCCTACAATGAGCAGTACTTC.

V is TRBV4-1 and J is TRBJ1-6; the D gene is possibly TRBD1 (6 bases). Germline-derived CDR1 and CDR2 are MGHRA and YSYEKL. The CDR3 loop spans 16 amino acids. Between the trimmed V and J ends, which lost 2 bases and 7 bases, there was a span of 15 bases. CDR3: CASSQRNRALNSPLHF. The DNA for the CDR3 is TGCGCCAGCAGCCAAAGGAACAGGGCCCTAAATTCACCCCTCCACTTT.

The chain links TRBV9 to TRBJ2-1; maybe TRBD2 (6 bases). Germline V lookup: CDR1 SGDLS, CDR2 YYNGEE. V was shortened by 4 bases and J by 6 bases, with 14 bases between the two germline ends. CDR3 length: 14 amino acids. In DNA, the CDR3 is TGTGCCAGCAGCATGACGGGAGCGCTCAATGAGCAGTTCTTC. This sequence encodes CASSMTGALNEQFF.

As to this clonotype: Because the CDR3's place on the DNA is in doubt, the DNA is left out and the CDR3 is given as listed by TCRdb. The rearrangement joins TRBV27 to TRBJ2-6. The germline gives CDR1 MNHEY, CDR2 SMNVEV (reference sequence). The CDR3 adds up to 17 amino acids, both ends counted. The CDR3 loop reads CASSSSGIRSGANVLTF.

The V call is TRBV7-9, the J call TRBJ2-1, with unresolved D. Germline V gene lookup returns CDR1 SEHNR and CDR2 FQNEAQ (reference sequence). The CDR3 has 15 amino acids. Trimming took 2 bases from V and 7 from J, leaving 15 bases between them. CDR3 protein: CASSLTWVVHNEQFF. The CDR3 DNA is TGTGCCAGCAGCTTAACGTGGGTGGTACATAATGAGCAGTTCTTC. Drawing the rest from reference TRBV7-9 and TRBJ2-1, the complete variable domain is DTGVSQNPRHKITKRGQNVTFRCDPISEHNRLYWYRQTLGQGPEFLTYFQNEAQLEKSRLLSDRFSAERPKGSFSTLEIQRTEQGDSAMYLCASSLTWVVHNEQFFGPGTRLTVL.

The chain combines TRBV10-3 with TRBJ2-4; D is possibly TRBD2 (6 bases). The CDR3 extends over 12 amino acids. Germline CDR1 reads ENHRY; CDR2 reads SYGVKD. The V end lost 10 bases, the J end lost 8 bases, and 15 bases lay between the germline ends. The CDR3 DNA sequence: TGTGCCACCGCAGGGTGGGGGGACATTCAGTACTTC. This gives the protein CATAGWGDIQYF.

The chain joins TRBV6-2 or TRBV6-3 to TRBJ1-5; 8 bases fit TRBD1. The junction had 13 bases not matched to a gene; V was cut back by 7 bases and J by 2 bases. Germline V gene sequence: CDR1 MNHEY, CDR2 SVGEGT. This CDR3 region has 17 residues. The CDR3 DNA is TGTGCCAGCACTTCTCCGTCACAGGGGGTTGGCAATCAGCCCCAGCATTTT. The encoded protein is CASTSPSQGVGNQPQHF.

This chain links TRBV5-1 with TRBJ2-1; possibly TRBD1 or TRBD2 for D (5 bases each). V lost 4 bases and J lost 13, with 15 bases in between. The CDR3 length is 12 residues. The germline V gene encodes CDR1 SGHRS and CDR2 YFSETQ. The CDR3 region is CASSLSGQKQFF. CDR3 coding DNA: TGCGCCAGCAGCCTTTCGGGGCAGAAACAGTTCTTC. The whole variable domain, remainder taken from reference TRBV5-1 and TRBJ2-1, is KAGVTQTPRYLIKTRGQQVTLSCSPISGHRSVSWYQQTPGQGLQFLFEYFSETQRNKGNFPGRFSGRQFSNSRSEMNVSTLELGDSALYLCASSLSGQKQFFGPGTRLTVL.

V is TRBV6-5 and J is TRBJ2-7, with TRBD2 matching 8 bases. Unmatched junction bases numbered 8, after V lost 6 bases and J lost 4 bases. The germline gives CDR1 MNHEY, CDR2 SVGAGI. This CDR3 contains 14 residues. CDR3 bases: TGTGCCAGCAGCCCTAGCGGGCGCTGGTACGAGCAGTACTTC. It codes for CASSPSGRWYEQYF.